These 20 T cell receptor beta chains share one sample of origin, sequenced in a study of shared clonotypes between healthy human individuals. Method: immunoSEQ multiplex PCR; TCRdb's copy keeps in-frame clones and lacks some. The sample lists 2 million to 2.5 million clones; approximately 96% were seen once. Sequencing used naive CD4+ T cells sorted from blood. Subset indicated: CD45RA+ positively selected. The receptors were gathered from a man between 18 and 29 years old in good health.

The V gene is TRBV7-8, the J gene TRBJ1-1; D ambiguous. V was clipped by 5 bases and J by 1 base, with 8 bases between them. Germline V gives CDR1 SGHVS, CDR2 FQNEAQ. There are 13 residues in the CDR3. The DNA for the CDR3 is TGTGCCAGCAGCGCGGGGTGGAACACTGAAGCTTTCTTT. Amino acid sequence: CASSAGWNTEAFF. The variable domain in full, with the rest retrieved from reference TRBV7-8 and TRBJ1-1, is GAGVSQSPRYKVAKRGQDVALRCDPISGHVSLFWYQQALGQGPEFLTYFQNEAQLDKSGLPSDRFFAERPEGSVSTLKIQRTQQEDSAVYLCASSAGWNTEAFFGQGTRLTVV.

The CDR3, as DNA: TGTGCTTCGTCGGCACAGGGGGGTGCAACTAATGAAAAACTGTTTTTT. It codes for CASSAQGGATNEKLFF. This sequence joins TRBV2 and TRBJ1-4; 8 bases are a match to TRBD1. Germline assignment: CDR1 SNHLY and CDR2 FYNNEI. This CDR3 is 16 amino acids long.

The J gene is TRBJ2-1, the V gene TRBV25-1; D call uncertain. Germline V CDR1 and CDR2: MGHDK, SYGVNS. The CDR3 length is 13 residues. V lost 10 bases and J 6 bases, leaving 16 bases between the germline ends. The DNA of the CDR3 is TGTGCCACCTCTCTCTCCCTGGGCAATGAGCAGTTCTTC. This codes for CATSLSLGNEQFF.

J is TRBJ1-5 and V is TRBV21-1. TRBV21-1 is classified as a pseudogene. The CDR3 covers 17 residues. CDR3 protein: CASSKANQPLGNQPQHF. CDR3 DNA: TGTGCCAGCAGCAAAGCTAACCAACCCCTGGGCAATCAGCCCCAGCATTTT.

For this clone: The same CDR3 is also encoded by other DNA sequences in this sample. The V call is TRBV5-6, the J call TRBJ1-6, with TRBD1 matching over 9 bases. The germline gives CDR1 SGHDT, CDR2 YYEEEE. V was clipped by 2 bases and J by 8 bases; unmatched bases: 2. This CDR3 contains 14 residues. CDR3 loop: CASSFGQGYSPLHF. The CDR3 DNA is TGTGCCAGCAGCTTCGGACAGGGGTATTCACCCCTCCACTTT. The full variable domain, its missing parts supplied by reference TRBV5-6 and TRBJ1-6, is DAGVTQSPTHLIKTRGQQVTLRCSPKSGHDTVSWYQQALGQGPQFIFQYYEEEERQRGNFPDRFSGHQFPNYSSELNVNALLLGDSALYLCASSFGQGYSPLHFGNGTRLTVT.

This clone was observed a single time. Written as DNA, the CDR3 is TGTGCCAGCAGCTCCGGATCTGGGGAGCTGTTTTTT. Its translation: CASSSGSGELFF. This chain joins TRBV7-2 and TRBJ2-2; D gene uncertain. This CDR3 is 12 amino acids long. Trimming took off 4 bases at V and 8 bases at J, with 8 bases between the two ends. CDR1 is SGHTA and CDR2 is FQGNSA in the germline V gene.

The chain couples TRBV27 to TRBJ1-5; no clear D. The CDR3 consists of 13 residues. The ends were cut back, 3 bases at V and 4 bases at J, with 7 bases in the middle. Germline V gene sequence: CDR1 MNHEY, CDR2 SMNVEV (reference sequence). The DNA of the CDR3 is TGTGCCAGCAGTTTTACCGAAAATCAGCCCCAGCATTTT. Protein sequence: CASSFTENQPQHF.

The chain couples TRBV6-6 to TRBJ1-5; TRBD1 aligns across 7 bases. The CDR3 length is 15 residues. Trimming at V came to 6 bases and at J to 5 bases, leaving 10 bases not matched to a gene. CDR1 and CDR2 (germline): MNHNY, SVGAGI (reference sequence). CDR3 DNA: TGTGCCAGCAGGATGACAGGGAGAGAAGATCAGCCCCAGCATTTT. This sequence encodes CASRMTGREDQPQHF.

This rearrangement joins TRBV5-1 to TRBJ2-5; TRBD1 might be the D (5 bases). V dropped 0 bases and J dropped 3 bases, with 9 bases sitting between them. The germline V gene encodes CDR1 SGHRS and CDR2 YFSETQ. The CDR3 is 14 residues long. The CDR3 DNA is TGCGCCAGCAGCTTGGCCGTGACAGAAGAGACCCAGTACTTC. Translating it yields CASSLAVTEETQYF.

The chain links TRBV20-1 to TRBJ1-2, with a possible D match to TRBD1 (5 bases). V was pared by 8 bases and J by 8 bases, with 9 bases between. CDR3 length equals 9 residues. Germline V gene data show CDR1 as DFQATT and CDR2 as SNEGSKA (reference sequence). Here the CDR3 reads CSPAGGYTF. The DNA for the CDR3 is TGCAGTCCCGCAGGGGGCTACACCTTC.

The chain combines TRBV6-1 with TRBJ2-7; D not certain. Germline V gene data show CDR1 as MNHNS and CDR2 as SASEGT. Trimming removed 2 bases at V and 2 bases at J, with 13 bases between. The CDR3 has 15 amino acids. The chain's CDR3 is CASSEIGFHPYEQYF. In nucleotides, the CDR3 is TGTGCCAGCAGTGAAATCGGGTTCCACCCCTACGAGCAGTACTTC.

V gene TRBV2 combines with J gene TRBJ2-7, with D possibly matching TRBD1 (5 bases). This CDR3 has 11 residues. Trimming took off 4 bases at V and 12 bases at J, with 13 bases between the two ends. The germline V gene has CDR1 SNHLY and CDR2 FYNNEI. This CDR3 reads CASSADRLPYF. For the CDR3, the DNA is TGTGCCAGCAGTGCTGACAGACTTCCGTACTTC.

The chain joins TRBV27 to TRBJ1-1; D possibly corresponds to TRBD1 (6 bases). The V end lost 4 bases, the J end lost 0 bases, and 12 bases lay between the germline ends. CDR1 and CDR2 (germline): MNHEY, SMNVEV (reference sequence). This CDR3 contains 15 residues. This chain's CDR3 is CASSSYRALNTEAFF. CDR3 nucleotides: TGTGCCAGCAGTTCGTACAGGGCGTTGAACACTGAAGCTTTCTTT.

In DNA, the CDR3 is TGTGCCAGCAGTTTTGAGTTTACCGGGGGCTCCTACGAGCAGTACTTC. Amino acids: CASSFEFTGGSYEQYF. V gene TRBV28 combines with J gene TRBJ2-7; a weak D match, TRBD2 (6 bases). Germline V gene sequence: CDR1 MDHEN, CDR2 SYDVKM. Deletions cut 3 bases from V and 0 bases from J, with 15 bases between. The CDR3 runs 16 residues.

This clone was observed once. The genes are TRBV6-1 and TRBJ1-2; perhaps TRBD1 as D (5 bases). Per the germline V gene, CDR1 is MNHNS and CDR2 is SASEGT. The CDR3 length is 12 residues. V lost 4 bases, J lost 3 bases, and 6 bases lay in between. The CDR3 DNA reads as TGTGCCAGCAGTGCCAGGGACTATGGCTACACCTTC. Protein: CASSARDYGYTF.

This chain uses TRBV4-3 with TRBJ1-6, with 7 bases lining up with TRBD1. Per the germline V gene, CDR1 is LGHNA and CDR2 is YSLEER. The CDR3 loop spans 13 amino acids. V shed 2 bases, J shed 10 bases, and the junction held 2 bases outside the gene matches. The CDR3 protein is CASSQLGGSPLHF. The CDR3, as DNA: TGCGCCAGCAGCCAACTAGGGGGCTCACCCCTCCACTTT.

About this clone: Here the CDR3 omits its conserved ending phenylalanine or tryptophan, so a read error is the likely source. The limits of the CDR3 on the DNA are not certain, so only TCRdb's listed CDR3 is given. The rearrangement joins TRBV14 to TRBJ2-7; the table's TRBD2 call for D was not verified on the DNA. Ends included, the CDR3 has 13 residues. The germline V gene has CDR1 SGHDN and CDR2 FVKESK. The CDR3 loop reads CASSQDGYSAVRG.

This CDR3 reads CASGPYSNQPQHF. In DNA, the CDR3 is TGTGCCAGTGGACCTTATAGCAATCAGCCCCAGCATTTT. The V gene is TRBV19, the J gene TRBJ1-5; D remains unclear. The CDR3 is 13 amino acids. V dropped 8 bases and J dropped 0 bases, with 8 bases sitting between them. Germline loops: CDR1 LNHDA, CDR2 SQIVND (reference sequence).

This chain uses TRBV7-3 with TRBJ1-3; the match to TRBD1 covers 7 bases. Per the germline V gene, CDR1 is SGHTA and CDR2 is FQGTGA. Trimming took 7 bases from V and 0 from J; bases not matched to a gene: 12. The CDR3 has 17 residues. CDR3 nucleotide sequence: TGTGCCAGCACCCCCAGGACAGGTCCTAGCTCTGGAAACACCATATATTTT. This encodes CASTPRTGPSSGNTIYF.

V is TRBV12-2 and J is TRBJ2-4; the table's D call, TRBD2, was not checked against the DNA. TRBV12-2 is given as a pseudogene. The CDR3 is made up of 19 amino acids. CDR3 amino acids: CASRPHGLAGDIAKNIQYF. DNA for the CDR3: TGTGCAAGTCGCCCCCACGGACTAGCGGGAGATATTGCCAAAAACATTCAGTACTTC.